There are a few counts of the clone carrying this TCR beta chain. The source of the sample is a study of PD-L1 blockade in urothelial cancer. Clones were read by immunoSEQ multiplex PCR, and TCRdb kept only the in-frame ones, dropping some. In the table there are about 83,000 clones, roughly 87% of which are singletons. After removal of 4 bases from V and 3 bases from J, the junction contained 11 bases not matched to a gene. Germline assignment: CDR1 LNHDA and CDR2 SQIVND (reference sequence). This CDR3 is built from 17 residues. The gene calls are TRBV19 and TRBJ2-2, with 7 bases that match TRBD1. The TCR comes from a woman in her seventies with urothelial cancer. The sample here was PBMCs, taken around atezolizumab (anti-PD-L1) treatment. The CDR3 DNA reads TGTGCCAGTAGTAAACCACAGACAGGGTCAGACACCGGGGAGCTGTTTTTT. Translation: CASSKPQTGSDTGELFF.